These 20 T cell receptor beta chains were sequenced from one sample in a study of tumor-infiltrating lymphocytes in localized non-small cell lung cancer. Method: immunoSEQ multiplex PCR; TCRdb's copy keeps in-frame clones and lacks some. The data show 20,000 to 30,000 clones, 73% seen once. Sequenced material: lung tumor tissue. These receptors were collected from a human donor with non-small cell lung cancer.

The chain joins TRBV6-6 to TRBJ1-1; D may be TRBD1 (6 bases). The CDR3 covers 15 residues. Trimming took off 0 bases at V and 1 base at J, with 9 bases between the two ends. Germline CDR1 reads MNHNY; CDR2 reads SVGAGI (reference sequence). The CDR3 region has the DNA TGTGCCAGCAGTTACTCTATACAGGGGAACACTGAAGCTTTCTTT. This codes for CASSYSIQGNTEAFF.

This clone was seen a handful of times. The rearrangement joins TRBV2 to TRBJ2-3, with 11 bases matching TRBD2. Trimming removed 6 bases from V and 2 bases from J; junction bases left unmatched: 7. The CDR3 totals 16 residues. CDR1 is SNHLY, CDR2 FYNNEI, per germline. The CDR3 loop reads CASRIAGGRATDTQYF. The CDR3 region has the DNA TGTGCCAGCAGAATAGCGGGGGGGCGAGCCACAGATACGCAGTATTTT. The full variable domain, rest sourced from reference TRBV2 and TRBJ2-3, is EPEVTQTPSHQVTQMGQEVILRCVPISNHLYFYWYRQILGQKVEFLVSFYNNEISEKSEIFDDQFSVERPDGSNFTLKIRSTKLEDSAMYFCASRIAGGRATDTQYFGPGTRLTVL.

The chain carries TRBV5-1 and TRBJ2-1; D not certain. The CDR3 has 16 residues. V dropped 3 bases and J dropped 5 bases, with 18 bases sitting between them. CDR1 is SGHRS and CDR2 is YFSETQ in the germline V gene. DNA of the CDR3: TGCGCCAGCAGCTCCGGGTATCGGGCGGTAAACAATGAGCAGTTCTTC. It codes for CASSSGYRAVNNEQFF. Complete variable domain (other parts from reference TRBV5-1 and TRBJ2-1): KAGVTQTPRYLIKTRGQQVTLSCSPISGHRSVSWYQQTPGQGLQFLFEYFSETQRNKGNFPGRFSGRQFSNSRSEMNVSTLELGDSALYLCASSSGYRAVNNEQFFGPGTRLTVL.

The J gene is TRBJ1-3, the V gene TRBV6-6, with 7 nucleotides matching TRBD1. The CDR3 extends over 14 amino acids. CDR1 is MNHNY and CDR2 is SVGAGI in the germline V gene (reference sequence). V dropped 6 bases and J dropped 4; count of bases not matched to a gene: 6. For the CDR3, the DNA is TGTGCCAGCAGACCTACAGGGGTAGGAAACACCATATATTTT. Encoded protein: CASRPTGVGNTIYF.

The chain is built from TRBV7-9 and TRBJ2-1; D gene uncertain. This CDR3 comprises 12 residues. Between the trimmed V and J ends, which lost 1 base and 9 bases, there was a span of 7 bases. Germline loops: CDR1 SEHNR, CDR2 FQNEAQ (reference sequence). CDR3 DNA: TGTGCCAGCAGCTTAGAGGGCTCTGAGCAGTTCTTC. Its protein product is CASSLEGSEQFF.

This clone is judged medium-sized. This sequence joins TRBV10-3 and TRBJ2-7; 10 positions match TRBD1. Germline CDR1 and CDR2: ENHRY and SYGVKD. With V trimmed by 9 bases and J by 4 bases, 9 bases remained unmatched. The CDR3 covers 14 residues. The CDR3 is CAITPGQGRYEQYF. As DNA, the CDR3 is TGTGCCATTACCCCGGGACAGGGGCGATACGAGCAGTACTTC.

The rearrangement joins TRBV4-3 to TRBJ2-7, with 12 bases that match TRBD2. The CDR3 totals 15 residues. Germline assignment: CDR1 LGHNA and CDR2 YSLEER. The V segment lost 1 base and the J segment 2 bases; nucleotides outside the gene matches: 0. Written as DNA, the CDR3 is TGCGCCAGCAGCCAAGGACTAGCGGGGGCCTACGAGCAGTACTTC. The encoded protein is CASSQGLAGAYEQYF.

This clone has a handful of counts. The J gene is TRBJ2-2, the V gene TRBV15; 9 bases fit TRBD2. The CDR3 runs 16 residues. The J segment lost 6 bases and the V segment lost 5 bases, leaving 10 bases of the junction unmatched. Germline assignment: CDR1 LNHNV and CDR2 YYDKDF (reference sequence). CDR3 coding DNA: TGTGCCACCAGCGTCGGGACTAGCTTTGACCCCGGGGAGCTGTTTTTT. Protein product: CATSVGTSFDPGELFF.

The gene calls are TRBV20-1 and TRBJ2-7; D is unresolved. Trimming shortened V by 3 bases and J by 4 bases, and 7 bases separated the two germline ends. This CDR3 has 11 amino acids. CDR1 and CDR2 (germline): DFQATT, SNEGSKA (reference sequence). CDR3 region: CSASKGYEQYF. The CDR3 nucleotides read TGCAGTGCTAGCAAGGGTTACGAGCAGTACTTC.

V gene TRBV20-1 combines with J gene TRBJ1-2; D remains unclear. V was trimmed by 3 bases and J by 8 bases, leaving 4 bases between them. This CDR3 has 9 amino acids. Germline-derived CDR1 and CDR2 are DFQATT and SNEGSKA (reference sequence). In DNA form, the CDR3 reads TGCAGTGCTAGTGGGGGCTACACCTTC. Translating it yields CSASGGYTF.

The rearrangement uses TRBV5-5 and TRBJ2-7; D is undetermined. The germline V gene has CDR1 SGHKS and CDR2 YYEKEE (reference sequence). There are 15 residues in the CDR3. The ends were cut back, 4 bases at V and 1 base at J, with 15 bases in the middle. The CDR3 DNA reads TGTGCCAGCAGCATCGATACTAAATTGTCCTACGAGCAGTACTTC. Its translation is CASSIDTKLSYEQYF.

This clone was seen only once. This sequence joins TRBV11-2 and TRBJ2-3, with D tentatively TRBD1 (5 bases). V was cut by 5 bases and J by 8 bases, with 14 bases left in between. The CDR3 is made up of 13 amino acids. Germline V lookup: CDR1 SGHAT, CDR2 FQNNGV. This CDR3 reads CASSSLTAITQYF. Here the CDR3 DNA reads TGTGCCAGCAGCAGCCTGACAGCCATTACGCAGTATTTT.

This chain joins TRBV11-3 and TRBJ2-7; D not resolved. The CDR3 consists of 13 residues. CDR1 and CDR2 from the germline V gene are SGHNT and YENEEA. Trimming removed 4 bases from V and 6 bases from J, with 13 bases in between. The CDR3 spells CASSSEMSAEQYF. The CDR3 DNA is TGTGCCAGCAGCTCCGAAATGTCGGCCGAGCAGTACTTC. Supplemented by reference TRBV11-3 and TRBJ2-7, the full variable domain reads EAGVVQSPRYKIIEKKQPVAFWCNPISGHNTLYWYLQNLGQGPELLIRYENEEAVDDSQLPKDRFSAERLKGVDSTLKIQPAELGDSAVYLCASSSEMSAEQYFGPGTRLTVT.

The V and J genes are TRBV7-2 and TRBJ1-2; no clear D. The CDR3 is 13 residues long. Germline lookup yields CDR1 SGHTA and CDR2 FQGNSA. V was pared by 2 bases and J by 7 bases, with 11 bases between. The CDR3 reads CASSLMRASGYTF. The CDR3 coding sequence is TGTGCCAGCAGCTTAATGAGGGCCTCTGGCTACACCTTC.

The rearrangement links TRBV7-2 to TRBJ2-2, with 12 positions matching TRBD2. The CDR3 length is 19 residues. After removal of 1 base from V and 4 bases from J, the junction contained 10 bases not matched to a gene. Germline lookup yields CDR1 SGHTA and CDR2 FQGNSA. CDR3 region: CASSLVSPSGGGGTGELFF. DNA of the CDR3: TGTGCCAGCAGCTTAGTATCGCCTAGCGGGGGGGGAGGCACCGGGGAGCTGTTTTTT.

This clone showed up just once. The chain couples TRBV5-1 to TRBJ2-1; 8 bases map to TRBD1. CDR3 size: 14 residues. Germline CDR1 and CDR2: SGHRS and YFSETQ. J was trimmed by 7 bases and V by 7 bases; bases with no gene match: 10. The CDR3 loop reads CASHRGFEANEQFF. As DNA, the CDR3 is TGCGCCAGCCACAGGGGGTTCGAGGCGAATGAGCAGTTCTTC.

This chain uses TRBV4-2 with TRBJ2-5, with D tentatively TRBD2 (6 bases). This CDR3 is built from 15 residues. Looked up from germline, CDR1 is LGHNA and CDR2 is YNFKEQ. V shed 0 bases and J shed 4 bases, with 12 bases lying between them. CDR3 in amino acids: CASSQDQRGLETQYF. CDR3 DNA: TGTGCCAGCAGCCAAGATCAACGGGGGTTAGAGACCCAGTACTTC.

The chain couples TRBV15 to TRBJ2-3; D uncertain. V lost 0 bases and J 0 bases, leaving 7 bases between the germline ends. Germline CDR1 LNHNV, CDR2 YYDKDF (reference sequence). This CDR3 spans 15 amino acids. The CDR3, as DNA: TGTGCCACCAGCAGAGATATCCAGAGCACAGATACGCAGTATTTT. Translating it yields CATSRDIQSTDTQYF.

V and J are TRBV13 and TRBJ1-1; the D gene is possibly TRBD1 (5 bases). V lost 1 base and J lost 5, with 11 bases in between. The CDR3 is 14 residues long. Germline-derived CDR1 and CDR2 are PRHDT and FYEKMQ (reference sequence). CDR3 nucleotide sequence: TGTGCCAGCAGCTTAGCCGGGGGTAGGACTGAAGCTTTCTTT. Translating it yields CASSLAGGRTEAFF.

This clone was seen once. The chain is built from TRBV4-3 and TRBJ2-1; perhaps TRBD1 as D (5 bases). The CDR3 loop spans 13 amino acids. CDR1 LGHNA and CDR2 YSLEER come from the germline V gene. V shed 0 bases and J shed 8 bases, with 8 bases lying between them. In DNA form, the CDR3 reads TGCGCCAGCAGCCAAGATCTGGGGCATGAGCAGTTCTTC. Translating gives CASSQDLGHEQFF.